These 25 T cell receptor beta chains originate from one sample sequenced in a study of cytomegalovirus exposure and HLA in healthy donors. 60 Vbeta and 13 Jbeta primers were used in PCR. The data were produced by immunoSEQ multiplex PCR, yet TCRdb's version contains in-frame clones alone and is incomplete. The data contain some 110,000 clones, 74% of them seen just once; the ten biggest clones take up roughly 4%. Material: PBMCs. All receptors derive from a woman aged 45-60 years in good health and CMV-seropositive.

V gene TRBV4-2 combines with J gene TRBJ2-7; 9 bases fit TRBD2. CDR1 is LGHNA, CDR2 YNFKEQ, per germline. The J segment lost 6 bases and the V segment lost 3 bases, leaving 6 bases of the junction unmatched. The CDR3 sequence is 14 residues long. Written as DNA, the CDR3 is TGTGCCAGCAGCCATACACTAGCGGGCCCCGAGCAGTACTTC. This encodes CASSHTLAGPEQYF.

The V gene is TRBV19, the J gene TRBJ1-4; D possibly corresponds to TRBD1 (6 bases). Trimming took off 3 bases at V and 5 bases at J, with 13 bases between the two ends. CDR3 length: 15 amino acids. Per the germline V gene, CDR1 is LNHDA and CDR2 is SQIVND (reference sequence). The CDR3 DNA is TGTGCCAGTAGTATGCAACAGGGAGGGAATGAAAAACTGTTTTTT. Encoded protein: CASSMQQGGNEKLFF.

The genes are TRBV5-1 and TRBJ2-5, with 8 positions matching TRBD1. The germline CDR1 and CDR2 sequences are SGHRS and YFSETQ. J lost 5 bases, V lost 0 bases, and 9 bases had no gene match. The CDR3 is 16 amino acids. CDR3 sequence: CASSLVGRGREETQYF. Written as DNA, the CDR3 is TGCGCCAGCAGCTTGGTAGGCAGGGGGCGAGAGGAGACCCAGTACTTC.

CDR3 coding DNA: TGCGCCAGCAGCCAGTTGGGGGCCCTCACAGATACGCAGTATTTT. Protein: CASSQLGALTDTQYF. The chain is built from TRBV4-3 and TRBJ2-3; a possible D gene is TRBD1 (6 bases). The V and J ends lost 3 bases and 2 bases respectively, with 12 bases between them. This CDR3 is 15 amino acids long. The V gene's germline CDR1 is LGHNA and CDR2 YSLEER.

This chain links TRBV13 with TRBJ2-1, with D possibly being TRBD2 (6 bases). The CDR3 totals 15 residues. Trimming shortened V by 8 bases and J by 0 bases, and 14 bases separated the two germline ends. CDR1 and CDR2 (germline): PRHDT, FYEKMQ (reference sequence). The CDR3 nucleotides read TGTGCCAGCGGCCGATTGGGGGGCTCCTACAATGAGCAGTTCTTC. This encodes CASGRLGGSYNEQFF.

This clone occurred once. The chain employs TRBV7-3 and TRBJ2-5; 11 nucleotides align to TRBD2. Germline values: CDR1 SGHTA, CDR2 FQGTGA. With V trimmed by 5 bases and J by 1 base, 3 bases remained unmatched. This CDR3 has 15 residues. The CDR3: CASSPGLAGQETQYF. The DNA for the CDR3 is TGTGCCAGCAGCCCAGGACTAGCGGGCCAAGAGACCCAGTACTTC.

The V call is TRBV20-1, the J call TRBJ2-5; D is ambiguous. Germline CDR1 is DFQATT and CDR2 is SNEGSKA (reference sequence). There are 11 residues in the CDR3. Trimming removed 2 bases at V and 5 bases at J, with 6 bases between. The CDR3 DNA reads TGCAGTGCTAGAATGCGCGAGACCCAGTACTTC. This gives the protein CSARMRETQYF.

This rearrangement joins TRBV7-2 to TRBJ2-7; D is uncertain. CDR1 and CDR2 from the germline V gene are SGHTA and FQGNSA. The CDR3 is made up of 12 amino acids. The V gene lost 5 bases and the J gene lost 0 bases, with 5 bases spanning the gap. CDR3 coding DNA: TGTGCCAGCAGCACACGCTCCTACGAGCAGTACTTC. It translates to CASSTRSYEQYF.

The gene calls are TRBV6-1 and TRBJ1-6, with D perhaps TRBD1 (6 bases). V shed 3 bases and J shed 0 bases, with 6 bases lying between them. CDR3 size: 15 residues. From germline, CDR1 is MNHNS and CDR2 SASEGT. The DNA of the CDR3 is TGTGCCAGCAGTGAGACAGGCTCCTATAATTCACCCCTCCACTTT. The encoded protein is CASSETGSYNSPLHF.

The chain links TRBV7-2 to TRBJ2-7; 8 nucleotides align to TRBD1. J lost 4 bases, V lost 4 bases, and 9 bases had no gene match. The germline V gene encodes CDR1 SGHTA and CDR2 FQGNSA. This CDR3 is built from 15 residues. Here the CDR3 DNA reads TGTGCCAGCAGCTCCCAGGGGGCTACAGCGTACGAGCAGTACTTC. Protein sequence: CASSSQGATAYEQYF. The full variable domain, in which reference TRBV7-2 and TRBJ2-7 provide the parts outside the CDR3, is GAGVSQSPSNKVTEKGKDVELRCDPISGHTALYWYRQSLGQGLEFLIYFQGNSAPDKSGLPSDRFSAERTGGSVSTLTIQRTQQEDSAVYLCASSSQGATAYEQYFGPGTRLTVT.

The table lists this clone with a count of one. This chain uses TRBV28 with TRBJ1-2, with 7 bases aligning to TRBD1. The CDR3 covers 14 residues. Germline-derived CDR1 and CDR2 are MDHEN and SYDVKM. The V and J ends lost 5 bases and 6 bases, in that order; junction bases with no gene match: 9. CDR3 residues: CASSILKGGDGYTF. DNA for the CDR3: TGTGCCAGCAGTATCCTAAAAGGGGGCGATGGCTACACCTTC.

The CDR3 DNA is TGTGCCAGCAGCCAGGGGGACAGGGACTTGGTGGATACGCAGTATTTT. Its translation is CASSQGDRDLVDTQYF. The chain links TRBV5-4 to TRBJ2-3; 9 nucleotides line up with TRBD1. From germline, CDR1 is SGHNT and CDR2 YYREEE (reference sequence). V shed 4 bases and J 6 bases; nucleotides not matched to a gene: 12. The CDR3 runs 16 residues.

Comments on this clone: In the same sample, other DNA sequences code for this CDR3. The CDR3 DNA is TGTGCCAGCAGCGTGGGACAGGGATATGGCTACACCTTC. Its protein is CASSVGQGYGYTF. The chain is built from TRBV9 and TRBJ1-2; 9 bases align to TRBD1. CDR3 length: 13 residues. Germline CDR1 is SGDLS and CDR2 is YYNGEE. The ends lost 2 bases at V and 5 bases at J; junction bases unmatched: 1.

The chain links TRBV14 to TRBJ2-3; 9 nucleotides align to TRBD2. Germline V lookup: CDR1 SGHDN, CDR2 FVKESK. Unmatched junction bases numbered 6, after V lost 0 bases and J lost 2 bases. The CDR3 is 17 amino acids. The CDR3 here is CASSQDVAGAATDTQYF. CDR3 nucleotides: TGTGCCAGCAGCCAAGATGTAGCGGGGGCCGCCACAGATACGCAGTATTTT.

CDR3 in DNA: TGTGCCAGCAGCTCCCCAGGGGGCCGGGGCTACACCTTC. Translating it yields CASSSPGGRGYTF. The chain carries TRBV7-7 and TRBJ1-2; 8 bases match TRBD1. Germline V gene sequence: CDR1 SSHAT, CDR2 FNYEAQ (reference sequence). V shed 4 bases, J shed 8 bases, and the junction held 6 bases outside the gene matches. The CDR3 totals 13 residues.

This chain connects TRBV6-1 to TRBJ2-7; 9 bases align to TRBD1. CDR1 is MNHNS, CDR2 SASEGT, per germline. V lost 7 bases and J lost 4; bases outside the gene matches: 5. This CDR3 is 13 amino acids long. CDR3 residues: CASILGQGYEQYF. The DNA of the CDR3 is TGTGCCAGCATCTTGGGACAGGGATACGAGCAGTACTTC.

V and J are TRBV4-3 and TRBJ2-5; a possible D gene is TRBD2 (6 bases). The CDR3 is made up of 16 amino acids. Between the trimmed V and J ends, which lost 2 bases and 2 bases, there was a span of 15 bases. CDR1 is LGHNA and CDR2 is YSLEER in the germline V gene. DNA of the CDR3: TGCGCCAGCAGCCAATCGGGGACTGAGGGGCAAGAGACCCAGTACTTC. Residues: CASSQSGTEGQETQYF.

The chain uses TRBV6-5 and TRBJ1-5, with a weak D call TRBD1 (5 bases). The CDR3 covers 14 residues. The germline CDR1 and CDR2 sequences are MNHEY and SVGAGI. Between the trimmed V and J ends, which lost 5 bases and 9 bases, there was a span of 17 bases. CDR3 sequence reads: CASSPDGGVRPQHF. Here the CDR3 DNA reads TGTGCCAGCAGTCCAGATGGAGGGGTTCGGCCCCAGCATTTT.

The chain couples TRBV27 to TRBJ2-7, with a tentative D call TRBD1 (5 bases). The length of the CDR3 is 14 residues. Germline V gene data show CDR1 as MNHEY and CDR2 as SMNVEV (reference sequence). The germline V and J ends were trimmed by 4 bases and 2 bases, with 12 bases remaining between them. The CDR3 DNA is TGTGCCAGCAGTTCGCAGGGTATTACCTACGAGCAGTACTTC. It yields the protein CASSSQGITYEQYF.

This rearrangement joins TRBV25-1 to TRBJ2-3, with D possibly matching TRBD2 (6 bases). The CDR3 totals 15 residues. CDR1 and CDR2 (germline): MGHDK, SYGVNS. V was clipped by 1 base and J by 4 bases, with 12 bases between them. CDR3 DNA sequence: TGTGCCAGCAGTGAATCGACTAGTGGTGCAGATACGCAGTATTTT. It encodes CASSESTSGADTQYF.

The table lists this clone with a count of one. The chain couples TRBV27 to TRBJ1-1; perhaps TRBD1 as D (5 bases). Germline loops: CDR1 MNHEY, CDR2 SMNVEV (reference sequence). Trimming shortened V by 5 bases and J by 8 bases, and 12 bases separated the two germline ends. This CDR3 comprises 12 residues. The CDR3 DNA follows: TGTGCCAGCAGTCACGGACACAAGGAAGCTTTCTTT. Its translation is CASSHGHKEAFF.

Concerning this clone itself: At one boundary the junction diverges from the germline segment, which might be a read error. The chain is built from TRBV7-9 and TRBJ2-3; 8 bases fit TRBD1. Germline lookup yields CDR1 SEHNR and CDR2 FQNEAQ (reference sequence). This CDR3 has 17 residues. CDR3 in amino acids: CSSSLAQGEYHTDTQYF. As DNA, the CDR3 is TGTTCCAGCAGCTTAGCACAGGGGGAATATCACACAGATACGCAGTATTTT.

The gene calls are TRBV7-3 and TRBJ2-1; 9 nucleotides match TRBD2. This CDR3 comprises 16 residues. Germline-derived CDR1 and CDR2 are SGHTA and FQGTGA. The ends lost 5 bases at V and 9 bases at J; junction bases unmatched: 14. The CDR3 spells CASSPTGTSLRSEQFF. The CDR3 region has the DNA TGTGCCAGCAGCCCGACCGGGACTAGCCTGAGGAGTGAGCAGTTCTTC. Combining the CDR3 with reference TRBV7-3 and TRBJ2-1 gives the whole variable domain GAGVSQTPSNKVTEKGKYVELRCDPISGHTALYWYRQSLGQGPEFLIYFQGTGAADDSGLPNDRFFAVRPEGSVSTLKIQRTERGDSAVYLCASSPTGTSLRSEQFFGPGTRLTVL.

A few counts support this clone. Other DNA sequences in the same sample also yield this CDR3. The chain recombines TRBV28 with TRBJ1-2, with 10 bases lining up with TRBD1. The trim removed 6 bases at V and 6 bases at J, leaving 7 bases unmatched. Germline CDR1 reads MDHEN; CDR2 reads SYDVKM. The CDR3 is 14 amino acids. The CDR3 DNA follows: TGTGCCAGCAGCCGGGGACAGGGGAGGGATGGCTACACCTTC. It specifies CASSRGQGRDGYTF.

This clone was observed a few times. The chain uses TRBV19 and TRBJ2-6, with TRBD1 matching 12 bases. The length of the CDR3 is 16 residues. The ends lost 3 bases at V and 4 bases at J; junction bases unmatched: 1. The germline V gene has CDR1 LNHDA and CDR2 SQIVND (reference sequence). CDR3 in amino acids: CASSMGQGAGANVLTF. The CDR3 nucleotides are TGTGCCAGTAGTATGGGACAGGGGGCCGGGGCCAACGTCCTGACTTTC.